The clone carrying this TCR beta chain was observed a few times. Antigen: not known. Researchers tagged individual cDNA molecules with unique molecular identifiers. TCRdb reprocessed the 5' RACE reads via MiXCR and lists one record per CDR3 protein. The profile shows approximately 69,000 distinct CDR3 sequences, under 15% of them singletons. These data originate in a study of early T cells in non-severe SARS-CoV-2 infection. Study at large: Sequencing used unsorted whole-blood bulk RNA, so chains lack pairing.

The study's findings and limits: In VDJdb matching, anti-spike CD8 responses were favored while private and CD4 specificities went missing.

The germline V gene encodes CDR1 LGHDT and CDR2 YNNKEL (reference sequence). The CDR3 contains 15 residues. The V and J ends lost 0 bases and 3 bases respectively, with 8 bases between them. The clonotype was recovered from an adult who was a healthcare worker with PCR-confirmed SARS-CoV-2 infection or an uninfected control (not recorded which). This material consisted of whole blood, taken at baseline. This chain connects TRBV3-1 to TRBJ2-2; no firm D call. The CDR3 reads CASSQEATYTGELFF. The DNA of the CDR3 is TGTGCCAGCAGCCAAGAGGCTACCTACACCGGGGAGCTGTTTTTT.